This is a list of T cell receptor beta chains from one sample in a study of OX40 agonist ivuxolimab in advanced cancers. Here immunoSEQ multiplex PCR was the method, and the copy in TCRdb shows in-frame clones only, minus some. The sample contains under 45,000 clones, 78% of which appear only once. Sequences were derived from CD4+ or CD8+ T cells sorted from blood, sampled in a trial of the OX40 agonist ivuxolimab. The receptors stem from an adult with an advanced solid tumor such as melanoma, head and neck, liver or kidney cancer. The CDR3 runs from the conserved cysteine through the conserved F or W. A D gene is named only where the DNA matches it firmly. Clone size, where shown, is once, few, many, or a class for clones that have expanded.

clone_size j_call d_call v_call cdr3_aa cdr3_nt
. TRBJ1-4 TRBD1 TRBV5-1 CASRSGQGNEKLFF TGCGCCAGCAGATCGGGACAGGGGAACGAAAAACTGTTTTTT
once TRBJ1-5 TRBD1 TRBV27 CASSSRGIPNQPQHF TGTGCCAGCAGTTCCAGGGGGATTCCAAATCAGCCCCAGCATTTT
few TRBJ2-2 . TRBV11-1 CASSLGVNTGELFF TGTGCCAGCAGCTTGGGAGTGAACACCGGGGAGCTGTTTTTT
. TRBJ2-1 TRBD2 TRBV11-1 CASSYRPQGLAGGNNEQFF TGTGCCAGCAGCTACAGGCCCCAGGGACTAGCGGGGGGTAACAATGAGCAGTTCTTC
. TRBJ1-1 . TRBV11-2 CASSLSGTVKGEAFF TGTGCCAGCAGCTTGTCCGGGACCGTCAAGGGTGAAGCTTTCTTT
. TRBJ2-5 TRBD2 TRBV19 CASSRGEGETQYF TGTGCCAGTAGTCGTGGGGAGGGAGAGACCCAGTACTTC
. TRBJ1-2 . TRBV6-1 CASTEIEMGAGYGYTF TGTGCCAGCACTGAAATAGAAATGGGGGCGGGCTATGGCTACACCTTC
. TRBJ2-3 . TRBV6-1 CASSVRWDTQYF TGTGCCAGCAGTGTACGGTGGGATACGCAGTATTTT
. TRBJ2-7 TRBD2 TRBV5-5 CASSPFGPSGSSYEQYF TGTGCCAGCAGCCCCTTCGGTCCTAGCGGGAGCTCCTACGAGCAGTACTTC
. TRBJ2-1 TRBD2 TRBV19 CASSRASLAGGMDEQFF TGTGCCAGTAGTCGAGCCTCTCTAGCGGGAGGAATGGATGAGCAGTTCTTC
. TRBJ1-5 . TRBV5-1 CASSMGGNQPQHF TGCGCCAGCAGTATGGGGGGGAATCAGCCCCAGCATTTT
. TRBJ2-7 TRBD1 TRBV6-1 CASSRTGSEQYF TGTGCCAGCAGCCGGACAGGGTCCGAGCAGTACTTC
few TRBJ2-1 TRBD2 TRBV7-9 CASSIGLVYNEQFF TGTGCCAGCAGCATCGGACTAGTCTACAATGAGCAGTTCTTC
. TRBJ1-1 . TRBV10-3 CAINHREMNTEAFF TGTGCCATCAACCACAGGGAGATGAACACTGAAGCTTTCTTT
. TRBJ1-5 . TRBV5-8 CARSRDLTQPQHF TGTGCCAGGAGCCGGGACTTGACTCAGCCCCAGCATTTT
. TRBJ2-4 . TRBV19 CASSIAGSSGKNIQYF TGTGCCAGTAGTATTGCGGGCTCTAGTGGCAAAAACATTCAGTACTTC
. TRBJ2-6 . TRBV2 CASSEVSGANVLTF TGTGCCAGCAGTGAGGTCTCTGGGGCCAACGTCCTGACTTTC
. TRBJ1-2 TRBD1 TRBV6-1 CAGGTGPYYGYTF TGTGCCGGCGGGACAGGCCCCTACTATGGCTACACCTTC
. TRBJ2-1 . TRBV6-1 CASSAINKGLRYNEQFF TGTGCCAGCAGTGCCATCAACAAGGGTTTAAGGTACAATGAGCAGTTCTTC
once TRBJ1-2 . TRBV15 CATSRVAILFPNYGYTF TGTGCCACCAGCAGAGTGGCAATCCTTTTCCCTAACTATGGCTACACCTTC
. TRBJ2-3 . TRBV7-6 CASSPQVLTDTQYF TGTGCCAGCAGCCCACAAGTACTCACAGATACGCAGTATTTT
few TRBJ2-5 TRBD1 TRBV11-2 CASSSTGGRETQYF TGTGCCAGCAGCTCAACAGGGGGCAGGGAGACCCAGTACTTC
. TRBJ1-1 . TRBV19 CASSLGGGNTEAFF TGTGCCAGTAGTCTGGGGGGTGGCAACACTGAAGCTTTCTTT
few TRBJ2-1 TRBD2 TRBV2 CASRATSPYNEQFF TGTGCCAGCAGGGCGACTAGCCCCTACAATGAGCAGTTCTTC
. TRBJ2-2 . TRBV28 CASRLTWIPNTGELFF TGTGCCAGCAGACTTACATGGATCCCGAACACCGGGGAGCTGTTTTTT
. TRBJ1-1 . TRBV5-1 CASSLLRANTEAFF TGCGCCAGCAGCTTGCTTCGGGCGAACACTGAAGCTTTCTTT
. TRBJ1-2 . TRBV19 CATGPAYGYTF TGTGCCACGGGCCCAGCCTATGGCTACACCTTC
. TRBJ2-7 . TRBV28 CASSYSPRRGEQYF TGTGCCAGCAGTTATAGTCCCAGGAGGGGAGAGCAGTACTTC